By its share, the clone carrying this TCR beta chain is medium-sized. The target antigen is unknown. The data belong to a study of graft-versus-host responses after intestinal transplantation. About the study: All recipients were transplanted with multivisceral, liver-intestinal, or isolated intestinal grafts. After anti-thymocyte globulin induction, recipients took tacrolimus and steroids for 2 to 3 years.

This CDR3 has 11 residues. Germline V gene lookup returns CDR1 MNHEY and CDR2 SMNVEV (reference sequence). Trimming stripped 7 bases from V and 2 bases from J, with 2 bases between. Study observations and caveats: Recipient marrow contained GvH clones, some of which appeared first in ileum or blood.

Method: immunoSEQ multiplex PCR; TCRdb's copy keeps in-frame clones and lacks some. The sample has 30,000 or so clones, roughly 80% seen once. The sequence came from a human donor who received an intestinal transplant. The sequences come from unstimulated CD8+ T cells sorted from spleen or lymph node cells, collected before intestinal transplant. This sequence joins TRBV27 and TRBJ2-2, with D unclear. This chain's CDR3 is CASTNTGELFF. The CDR3 coding sequence is TGTGCCAGCACAAACACCGGGGAGCTGTTTTTT.